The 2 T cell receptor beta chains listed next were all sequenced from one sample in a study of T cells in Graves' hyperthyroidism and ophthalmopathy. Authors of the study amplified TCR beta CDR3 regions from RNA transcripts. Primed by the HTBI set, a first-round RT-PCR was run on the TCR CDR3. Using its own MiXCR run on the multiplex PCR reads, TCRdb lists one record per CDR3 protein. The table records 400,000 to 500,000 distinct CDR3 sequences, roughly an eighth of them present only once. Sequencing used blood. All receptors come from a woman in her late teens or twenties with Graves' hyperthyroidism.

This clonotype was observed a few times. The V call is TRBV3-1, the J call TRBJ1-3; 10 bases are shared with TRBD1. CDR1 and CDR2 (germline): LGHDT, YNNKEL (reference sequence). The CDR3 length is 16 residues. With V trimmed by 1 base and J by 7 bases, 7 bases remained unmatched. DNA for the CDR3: TGTGCCAGCAGCCAAGTCGTACGACAGGGGGCTAACACCATATATTTT. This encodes CASSQVVRQGANTIYF. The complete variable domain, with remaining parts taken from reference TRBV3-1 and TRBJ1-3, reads DTAVSQTPKYLVTQMGNDKSIKCEQNLGHDTMYWYKQDSKKFLKIMFSYNNKELIINETVPNRFSPKSPDKAHLNLHINSLELGDSAVYFCASSQVVRQGANTIYFGEGSWLTVV.

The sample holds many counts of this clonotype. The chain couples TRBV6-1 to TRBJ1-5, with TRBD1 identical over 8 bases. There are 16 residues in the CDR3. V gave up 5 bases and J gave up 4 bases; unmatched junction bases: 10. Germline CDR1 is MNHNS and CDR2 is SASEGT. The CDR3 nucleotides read TGTGCCAGCAGTTACCTTGTACAGGGGGTGAATCAGCCCCAGCATTTT. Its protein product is CASSYLVQGVNQPQHF.